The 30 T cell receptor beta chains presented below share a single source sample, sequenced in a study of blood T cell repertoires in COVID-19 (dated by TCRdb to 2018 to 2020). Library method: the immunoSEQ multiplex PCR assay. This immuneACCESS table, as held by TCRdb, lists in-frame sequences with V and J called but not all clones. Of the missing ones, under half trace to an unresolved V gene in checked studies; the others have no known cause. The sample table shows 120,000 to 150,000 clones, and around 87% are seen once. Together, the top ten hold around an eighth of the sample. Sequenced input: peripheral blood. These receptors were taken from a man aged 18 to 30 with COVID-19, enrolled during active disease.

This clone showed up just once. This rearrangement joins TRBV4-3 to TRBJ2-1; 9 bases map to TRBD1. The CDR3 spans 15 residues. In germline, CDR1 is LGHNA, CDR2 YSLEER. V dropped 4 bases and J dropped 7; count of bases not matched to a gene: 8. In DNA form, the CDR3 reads TGCGCCAGCAGCCCAGAGAGGGACAGGGAAAATGAGCAGTTCTTC. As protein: CASSPERDRENEQFF.

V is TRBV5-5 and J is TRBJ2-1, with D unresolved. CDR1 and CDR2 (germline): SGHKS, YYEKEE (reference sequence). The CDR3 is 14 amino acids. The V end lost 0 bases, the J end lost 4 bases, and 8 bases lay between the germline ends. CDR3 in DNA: TGTGCCAGCAGCTTGGCGTCGCGGTACAATGAGCAGTTCTTC. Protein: CASSLASRYNEQFF.

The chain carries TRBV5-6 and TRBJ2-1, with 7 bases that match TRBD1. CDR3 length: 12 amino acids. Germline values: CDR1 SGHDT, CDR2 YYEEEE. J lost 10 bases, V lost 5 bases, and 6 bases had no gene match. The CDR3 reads CASSHQGGEQFF. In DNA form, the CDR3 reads TGTGCCAGCAGTCATCAAGGGGGCGAGCAGTTCTTC.

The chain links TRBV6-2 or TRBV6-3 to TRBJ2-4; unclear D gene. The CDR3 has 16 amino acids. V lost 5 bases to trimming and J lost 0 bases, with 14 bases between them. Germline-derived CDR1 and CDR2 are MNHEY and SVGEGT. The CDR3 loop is CASSRQALLAKNIQYF. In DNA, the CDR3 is TGTGCCAGCAGTCGTCAGGCTCTTCTAGCCAAAAACATTCAGTACTTC.

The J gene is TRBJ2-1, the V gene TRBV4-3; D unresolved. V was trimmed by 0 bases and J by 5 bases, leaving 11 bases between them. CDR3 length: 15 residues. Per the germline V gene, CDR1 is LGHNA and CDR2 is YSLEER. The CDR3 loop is CASSQESTAHNEQFF. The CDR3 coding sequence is TGCGCCAGCAGCCAAGAATCGACTGCACACAATGAGCAGTTCTTC.

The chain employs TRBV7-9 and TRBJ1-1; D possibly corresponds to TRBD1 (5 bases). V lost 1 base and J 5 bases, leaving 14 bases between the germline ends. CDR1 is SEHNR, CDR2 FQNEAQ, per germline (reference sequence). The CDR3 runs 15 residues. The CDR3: CASSLGDGGWTEAFF. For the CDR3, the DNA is TGTGCCAGCAGCTTAGGGGACGGGGGGTGGACTGAAGCTTTCTTT.

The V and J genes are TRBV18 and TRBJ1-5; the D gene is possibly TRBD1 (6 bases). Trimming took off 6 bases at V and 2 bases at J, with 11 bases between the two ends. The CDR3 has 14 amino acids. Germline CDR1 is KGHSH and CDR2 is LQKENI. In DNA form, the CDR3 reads TGTGCCAGCTCCCGACAGGTAGGCAATCAGCCCCAGCATTTT. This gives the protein CASSRQVGNQPQHF. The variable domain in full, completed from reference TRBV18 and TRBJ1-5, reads NAGVMQNPRHLVRRRGQEARLRCSPMKGHSHVYWYRQLPEEGLKFMVYLQKENIIDESGMPKERFSAEFPKEGPSILRIQQVVRGDSAAYFCASSRQVGNQPQHFGDGTRLSIL.

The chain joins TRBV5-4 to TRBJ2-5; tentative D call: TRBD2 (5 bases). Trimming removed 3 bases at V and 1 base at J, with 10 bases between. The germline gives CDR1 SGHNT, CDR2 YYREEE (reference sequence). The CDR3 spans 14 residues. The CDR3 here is CASSSWESQETQYF. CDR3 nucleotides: TGTGCCAGCAGCTCATGGGAGAGCCAAGAGACCCAGTACTTC.

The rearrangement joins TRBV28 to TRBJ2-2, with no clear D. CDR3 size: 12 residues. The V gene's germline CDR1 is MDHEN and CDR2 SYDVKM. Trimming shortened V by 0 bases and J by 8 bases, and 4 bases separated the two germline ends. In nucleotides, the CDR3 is TGTGCCAGCAGTTTATGGAGAGGGGAGCTGTTTTTT. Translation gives CASSLWRGELFF.

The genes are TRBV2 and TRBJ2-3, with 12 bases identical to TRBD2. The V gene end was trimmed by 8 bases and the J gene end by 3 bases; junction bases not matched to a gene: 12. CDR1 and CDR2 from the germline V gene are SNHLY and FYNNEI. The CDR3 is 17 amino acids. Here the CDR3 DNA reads TGTGCCAGCCAGAGGTGGACTAGCGGGATCGGGACAGATACGCAGTATTTT. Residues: CASQRWTSGIGTDTQYF. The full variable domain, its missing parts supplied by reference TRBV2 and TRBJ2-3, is EPEVTQTPSHQVTQMGQEVILRCVPISNHLYFYWYRQILGQKVEFLVSFYNNEISEKSEIFDDQFSVERPDGSNFTLKIRSTKLEDSAMYFCASQRWTSGIGTDTQYFGPGTRLTVL.

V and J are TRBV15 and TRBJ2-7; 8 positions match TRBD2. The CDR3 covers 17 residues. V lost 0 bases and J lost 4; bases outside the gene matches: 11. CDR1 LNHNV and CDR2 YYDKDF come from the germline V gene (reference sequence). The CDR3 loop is CATSRDRGLAHLYEQYF. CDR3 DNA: TGTGCCACCAGCAGAGATCGAGGACTAGCCCACCTTTACGAGCAGTACTTC.

The CDR3 region is CASSPSSTYNEQFF. The CDR3 nucleotides are TGTGCCAGCTCACCATCATCAACCTACAATGAGCAGTTCTTC. This chain links TRBV18 with TRBJ2-1; D ambiguous. V lost 2 bases, J lost 2 bases, and 7 bases lay in between. There are 14 residues in the CDR3. Germline V CDR1 and CDR2: KGHSH, LQKENI.

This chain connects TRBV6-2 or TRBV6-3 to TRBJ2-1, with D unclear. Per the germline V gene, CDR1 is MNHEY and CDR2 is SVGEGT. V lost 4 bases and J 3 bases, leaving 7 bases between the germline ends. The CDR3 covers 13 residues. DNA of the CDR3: TGTGCCAGCAGTTCGCACAGCTACAATGAGCAGTTCTTC. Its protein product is CASSSHSYNEQFF.

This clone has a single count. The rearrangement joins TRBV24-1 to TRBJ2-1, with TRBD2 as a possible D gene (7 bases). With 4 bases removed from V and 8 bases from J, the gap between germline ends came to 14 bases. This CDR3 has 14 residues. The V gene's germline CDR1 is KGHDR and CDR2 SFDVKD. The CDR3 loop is CATSEGGGVDEQFF. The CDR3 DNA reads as TGTGCCACCAGTGAAGGGGGGGGCGTGGATGAGCAGTTCTTC.

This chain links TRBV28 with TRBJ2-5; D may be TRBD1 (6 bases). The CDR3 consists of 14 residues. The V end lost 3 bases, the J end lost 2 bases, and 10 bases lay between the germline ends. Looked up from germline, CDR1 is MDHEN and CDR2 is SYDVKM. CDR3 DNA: TGTGCCAGCAGTTTTGACAGGAGACAAGAGACCCAGTACTTC. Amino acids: CASSFDRRQETQYF.

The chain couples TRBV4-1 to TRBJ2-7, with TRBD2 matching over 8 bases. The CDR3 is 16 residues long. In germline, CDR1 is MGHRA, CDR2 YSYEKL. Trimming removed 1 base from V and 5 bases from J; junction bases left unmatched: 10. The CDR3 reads CASSQARTGGRDEQYF. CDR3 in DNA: TGCGCCAGCAGCCAAGCGAGGACGGGGGGGCGGGACGAGCAGTACTTC.

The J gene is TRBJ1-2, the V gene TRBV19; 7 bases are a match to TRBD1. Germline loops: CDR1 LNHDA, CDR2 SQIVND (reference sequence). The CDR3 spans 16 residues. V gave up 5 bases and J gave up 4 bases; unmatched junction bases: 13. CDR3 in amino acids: CASSPRPGTASYGYTF. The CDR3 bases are TGTGCCAGTAGTCCTCGTCCCGGGACAGCTAGCTATGGCTACACCTTC.

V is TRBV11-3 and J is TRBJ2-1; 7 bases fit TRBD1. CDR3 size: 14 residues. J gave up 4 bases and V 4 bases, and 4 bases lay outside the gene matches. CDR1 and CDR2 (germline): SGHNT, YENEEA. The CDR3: CASSSRTGYNEQFF. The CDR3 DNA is TGTGCCAGCAGCTCCCGGACAGGATACAATGAGCAGTTCTTC.

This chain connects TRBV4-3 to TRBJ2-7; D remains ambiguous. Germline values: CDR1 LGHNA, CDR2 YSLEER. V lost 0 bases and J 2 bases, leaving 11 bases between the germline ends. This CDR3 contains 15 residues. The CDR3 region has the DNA TGCGCCAGCAGCCAAGACAGACACAGCCCCTACGAGCAGTACTTC. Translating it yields CASSQDRHSPYEQYF.

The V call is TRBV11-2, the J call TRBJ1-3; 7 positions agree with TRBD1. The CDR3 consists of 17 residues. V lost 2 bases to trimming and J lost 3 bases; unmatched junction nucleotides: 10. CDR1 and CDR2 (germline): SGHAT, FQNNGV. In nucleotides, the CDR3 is TGTGCCAGCAGCTTAATTAGGGGGCGGGAATTTGGAAACACCATATATTTT. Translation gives CASSLIRGREFGNTIYF. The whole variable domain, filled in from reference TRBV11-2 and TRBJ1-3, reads EAGVAQSPRYKIIEKRQSVAFWCNPISGHATLYWYQQILGQGPKLLIQFQNNGVVDDSQLPKDRFSAERLKGVDSTLKIQPAKLEDSAVYLCASSLIRGREFGNTIYFGEGSWLTVV.

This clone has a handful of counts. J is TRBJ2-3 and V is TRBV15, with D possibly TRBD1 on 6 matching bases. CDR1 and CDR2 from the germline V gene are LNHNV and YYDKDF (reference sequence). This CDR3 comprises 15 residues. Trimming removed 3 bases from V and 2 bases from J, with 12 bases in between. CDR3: CATSSHREDTDTQYF. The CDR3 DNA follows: TGTGCCACCAGCAGCCACAGGGAAGACACAGATACGCAGTATTTT. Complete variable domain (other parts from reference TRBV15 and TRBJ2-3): DAMVIQNPRYQVTQFGKPVTLSCSQTLNHNVMYWYQQKSSQAPKLLFHYYDKDFNNEADTPDNFQSRRPNTSFCFLDIRSPGLGDTAMYLCATSSHREDTDTQYFGPGTRLTVL.

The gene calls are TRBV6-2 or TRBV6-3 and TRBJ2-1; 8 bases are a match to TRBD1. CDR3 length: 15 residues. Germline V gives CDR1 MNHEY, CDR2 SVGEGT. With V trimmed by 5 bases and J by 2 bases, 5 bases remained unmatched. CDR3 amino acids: CASSPTGGPYNEQFF. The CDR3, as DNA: TGTGCCAGCAGTCCCACAGGGGGACCCTACAATGAGCAGTTCTTC.

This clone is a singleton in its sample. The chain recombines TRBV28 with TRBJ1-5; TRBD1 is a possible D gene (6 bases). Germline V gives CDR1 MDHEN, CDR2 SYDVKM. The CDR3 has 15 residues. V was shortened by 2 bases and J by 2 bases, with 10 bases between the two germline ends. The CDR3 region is CASSLSRGRNQPQHF. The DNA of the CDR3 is TGTGCCAGCAGTTTAAGCAGGGGTCGCAATCAGCCCCAGCATTTT.

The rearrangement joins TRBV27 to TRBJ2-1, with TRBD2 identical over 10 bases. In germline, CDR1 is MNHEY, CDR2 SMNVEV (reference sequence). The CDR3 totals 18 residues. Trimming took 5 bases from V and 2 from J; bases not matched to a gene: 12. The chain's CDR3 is CASSPNGASGGPYNEQFF. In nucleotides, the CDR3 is TGTGCCAGCAGTCCGAATGGGGCTAGCGGGGGTCCCTACAATGAGCAGTTCTTC.

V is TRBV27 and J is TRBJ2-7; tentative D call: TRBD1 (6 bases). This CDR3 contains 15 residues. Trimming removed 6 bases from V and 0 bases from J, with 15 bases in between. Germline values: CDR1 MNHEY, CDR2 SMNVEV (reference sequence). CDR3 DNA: TGTGCCAGCAGACCCTCGGACAGTTTCTCCTACGAGCAGTACTTC. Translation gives CASRPSDSFSYEQYF.

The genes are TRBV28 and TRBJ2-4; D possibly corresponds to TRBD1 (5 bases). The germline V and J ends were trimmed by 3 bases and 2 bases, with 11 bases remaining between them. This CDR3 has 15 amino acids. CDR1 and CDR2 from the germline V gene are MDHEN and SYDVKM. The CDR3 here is CASSFIQGTKNIQYF. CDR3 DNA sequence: TGTGCCAGCAGTTTTATTCAGGGTACCAAAAACATTCAGTACTTC.

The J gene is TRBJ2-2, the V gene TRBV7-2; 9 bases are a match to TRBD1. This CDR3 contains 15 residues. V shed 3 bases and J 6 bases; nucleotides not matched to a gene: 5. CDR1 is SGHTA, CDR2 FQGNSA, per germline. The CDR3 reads CASSLDRGHPGELFF. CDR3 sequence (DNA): TGTGCCAGCAGCTTGGACAGGGGACATCCCGGGGAGCTGTTTTTT. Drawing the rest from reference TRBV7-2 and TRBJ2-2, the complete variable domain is GAGVSQSPSNKVTEKGKDVELRCDPISGHTALYWYRQSLGQGLEFLIYFQGNSAPDKSGLPSDRFSAERTGGSVSTLTIQRTQQEDSAVYLCASSLDRGHPGELFFGEGSRLTVL.

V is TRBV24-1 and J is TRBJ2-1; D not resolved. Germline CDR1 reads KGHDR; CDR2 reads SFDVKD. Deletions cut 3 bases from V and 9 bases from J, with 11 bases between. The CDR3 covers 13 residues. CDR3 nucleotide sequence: TGTGCCACCAGTGATCCCGCTAGGCGTGAGCAGTTCTTC. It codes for CATSDPARREQFF.

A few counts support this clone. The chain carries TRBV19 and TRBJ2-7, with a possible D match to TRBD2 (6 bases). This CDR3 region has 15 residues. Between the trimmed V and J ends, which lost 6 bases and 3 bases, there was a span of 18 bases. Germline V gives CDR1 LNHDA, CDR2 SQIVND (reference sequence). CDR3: CASSPHSRGLYEQYF. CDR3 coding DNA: TGTGCCAGTAGCCCACATTCGAGGGGACTCTACGAGCAGTACTTC.

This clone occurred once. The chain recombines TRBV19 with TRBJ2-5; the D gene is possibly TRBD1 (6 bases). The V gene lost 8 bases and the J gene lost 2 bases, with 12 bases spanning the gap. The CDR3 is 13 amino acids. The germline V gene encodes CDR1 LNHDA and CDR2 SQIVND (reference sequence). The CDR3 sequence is CASATGAQETQYF. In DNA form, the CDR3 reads TGTGCCAGTGCGACAGGAGCGCAAGAGACCCAGTACTTC.